This T cell receptor (beta chain) was documented in a study of T cells in Graves' hyperthyroidism and ophthalmopathy. RNA transcripts yielded amplified TCR beta CDR3 regions. The TCR CDR3 was amplified in a first-round RT-PCR using the HTBI primer set. TCRdb reprocessed the multiplex PCR reads via MiXCR and lists one record per CDR3 protein. This sample carries about 250,000 distinct CDR3 sequences, approximately 23% of them seen once, and the ten largest clones take roughly 40%. This clonotype showed up many times. The CDR3 has 19 residues. V lost 6 bases to trimming and J lost 2 bases; unmatched junction nucleotides: 15. Germline values: CDR1 MDHEN, CDR2 SYDVKM.

The clonotype was recovered from a woman aged 40 to 50 with Graves' ophthalmopathy. What was sequenced was blood. V and J are TRBV28 and TRBJ2-7; 14 bases are shared with TRBD2. The chain's CDR3 is CASSPLTSGRARSAYEQYF. The CDR3, as DNA: TGTGCCAGCAGCCCCCTGACTAGCGGGAGGGCCCGTTCTGCCTACGAGCAGTACTTC.